This TCR beta chain was sequenced for a study of OX40 agonist ivuxolimab in advanced cancers. Data came from immunoSEQ multiplex PCR; TCRdb stores just in-frame clones and leaves some out. Here the sample spans tens of thousands of clones, 85% to 90% being singletons. This CDR3 is 12 amino acids long. Germline loops: CDR1 MNHEY, CDR2 SVGAGI. Trimming took 5 bases from V and 13 from J, leaving 15 bases between them. The sequencing used CD4+ or CD8+ T cells sorted from blood, collected in a trial of the OX40 agonist ivuxolimab. The rearrangement links TRBV6-5 to TRBJ2-1; D is perhaps TRBD2 (6 bases). This receptor was obtained from an adult with an advanced solid tumor such as melanoma, head and neck, liver or kidney cancer. The CDR3 is CASSRSGTYQFF. The CDR3 DNA sequence: TGTGCCAGCAGTCGTTCCGGGACTTACCAGTTCTTC.